The clone carrying this TCR beta chain was seen a single time. Deletions cut 5 bases from V and 7 bases from J, with 17 bases between. Germline CDR1 and CDR2: MDHEN and SYDVKM. The CDR3 is 14 amino acids. The source of the sample is a study of blood T cell repertoires in COVID-19. Study-level background: COVID-19 samples from acute and convalescent phases originated in the United States, Italy and Spain. The analysed material was cDNA or gDNA that came from T cells, B-cell-depleted T cells, or PBMCs.

Methods used by the authors: Estimated nucleated cell counts came from reference gene primer amplification. The data were produced by immunoSEQ multiplex PCR, yet TCRdb's version contains in-frame clones alone and is incomplete. For V, J and clone size, that table is used; D and trimming come from the DNA. Here the sample spans roughly 210,000 clones, less than 90% being singletons. This sequence was found in a woman older than 75 with COVID-19, enrolled during active disease. Sequencing was carried out using peripheral blood. V is TRBV28 and J is TRBJ2-5, with D possibly matching TRBD2 (5 bases). CDR3 sequence: CASSPRTQPGTQYF. The CDR3 bases are TGTGCCAGCAGTCCCAGGACTCAGCCCGGGACCCAGTACTTC.